This T cell receptor (beta chain) is from a study of beta chain features in type 1 diabetes. Study-level findings and limits: Shorter templates may be favored by PCR, equally so in patients and controls. VDJ junctions sequenced from type 1 diabetes patients showed fewer insertions and more deletions.

The sample holds many counts of this clone. The antigen remains unidentified. Expressed TCRB transcripts were sequenced because the entire RNA isolate underwent reverse transcription. The method was immunoSEQ multiplex PCR; TCRdb's version includes in-frame clones alone and lacks a portion of them. The table shows fewer than 200,000 clones, with around 8.5% occurring only once. The CDR3 totals 13 residues. Germline values: CDR1 SQVTM, CDR2 ANQGSEA. Between the trimmed V and J ends, which lost 3 bases and 2 bases, there was a span of 10 bases. Sequenced input: central memory CD4+ T cells from blood. This TCR came from a man aged 18 to 35 in good health. The V call is TRBV29-1, the J call TRBJ2-5, with no clear D. CDR3 region: CSVDGHGQETQYF. As DNA, the CDR3 is TGCAGCGTTGATGGGCACGGACAAGAGACCCAGTACTTC.